This TCR beta chain was obtained from a study of CD8 T cells in Susac syndrome. Random hexamers were used to reverse transcribe an amount of roughly 0.5 to 1 ug RNA. The amplification used immunoSEQ multiplex PCR on TCR beta CDR3; it spanned 54 Vbeta and 13 Jbeta. TCRdb re-called the immunoSEQ multiplex PCR reads through MiXCR, storing one row per CDR3 protein. The sample includes some 200,000 distinct CDR3 sequences, nearly 95% of them seen just once. Germline V gives CDR1 SGHAT, CDR2 FQNNGV. V shed 8 bases and J shed 4 bases, with 13 bases lying between them. This CDR3 contains 13 residues. The CD8+ and CD4+ T cells were isolated magnetically using a negative isolation approach, whereas the TEMRA cells were enriched by FACS.

This receptor was taken from a human donor with multiple sclerosis. The chain carries TRBV11-2 and TRBJ2-3; D perhaps matches TRBD1 (6 bases). What was sequenced was CD4+ T cells from PBMCs. This chain's CDR3 is CASAQAGADTQYF. The CDR3 bases are TGTGCCAGCGCACAAGCAGGGGCAGATACGCAGTATTTT.